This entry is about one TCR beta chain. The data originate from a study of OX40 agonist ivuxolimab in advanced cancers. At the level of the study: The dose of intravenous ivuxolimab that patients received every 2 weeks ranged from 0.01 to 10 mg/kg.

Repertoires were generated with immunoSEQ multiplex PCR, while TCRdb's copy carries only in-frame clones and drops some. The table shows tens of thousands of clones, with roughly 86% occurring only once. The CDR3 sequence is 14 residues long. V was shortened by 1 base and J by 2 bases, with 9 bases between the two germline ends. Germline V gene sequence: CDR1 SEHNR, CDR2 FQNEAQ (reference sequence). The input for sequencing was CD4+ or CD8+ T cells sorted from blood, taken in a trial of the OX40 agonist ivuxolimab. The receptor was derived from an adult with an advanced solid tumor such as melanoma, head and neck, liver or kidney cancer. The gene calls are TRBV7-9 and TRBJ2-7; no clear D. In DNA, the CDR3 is TGTGCCAGCAGCTTAGAACAGAGTACCTACGAGCAGTACTTC. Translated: CASSLEQSTYEQYF.